The 7 T cell receptor beta chains presented below share a single source sample, sequenced in a study of blood T cell repertoires in COVID-19. TCRdb's table, derived via immunoSEQ multiplex PCR, lists solely in-frame clones and lacks some. The sample contains tens of thousands of clones, approximately 78% of which appear only once. Sample: peripheral blood. These TCRs come from a human donor in a cohort sampled during active COVID-19.

CDR3 in amino acids: CASSQPGGGEQFF. Written as DNA, the CDR3 is TGTGCCAGCAGCCAACCGGGGGGGGGTGAGCAGTTCTTC. V usage is TRBV7-6 and J usage is TRBJ2-1; 8 bases agree with TRBD2. Trimming took 5 bases from V and 9 from J; bases not matched to a gene: 6. From germline, CDR1 is SGHVS and CDR2 FNYEAQ. The CDR3 length is 13 residues.

A few counts support this clone. The CDR3 DNA is TGTGCCATCAGTGAGGACAGGCGCTATGGCTACACCTTC. It is translated as CAISEDRRYGYTF. The chain combines TRBV10-3 with TRBJ1-2; TRBD1 is a possible D gene (6 bases). Germline V lookup: CDR1 ENHRY, CDR2 SYGVKD. The CDR3 runs to 13 residues. V lost 2 bases and J 4 bases, leaving 8 bases between the germline ends.

The chain carries TRBV10-3 and TRBJ2-1; 7 nucleotides align to TRBD2. V was clipped by 10 bases and J by 8 bases; unmatched bases: 14. CDR3 length equals 14 residues. The germline CDR1 and CDR2 sequences are ENHRY and SYGVKD. The CDR3 loop is CATARGVVVYEQFF. CDR3 in DNA: TGTGCCACCGCTCGGGGGGTAGTGGTATATGAGCAGTTCTTC.

Many counts were recorded for this clone. V is TRBV5-4 and J is TRBJ1-2, with 7 bases fitting TRBD1. CDR3 length: 14 residues. Germline V lookup: CDR1 SGHNT, CDR2 YYREEE (reference sequence). V shed 3 bases, J shed 4 bases, and the junction held 6 bases outside the gene matches. The CDR3 spells CASSSQGVIYGYTF. The CDR3 DNA is TGTGCCAGCAGCTCGCAGGGGGTAATCTATGGCTACACCTTC.

J is TRBJ1-2 and V is TRBV18; maybe TRBD1 (5 bases). Deletions cut 2 bases from V and 6 bases from J, with 7 bases between. This CDR3 has 12 residues. CDR1 is KGHSH, CDR2 LQKENI, per germline. CDR3 DNA sequence: TGTGCCAGCTCACCAGCAGGGAATGGCTACACCTTC. Protein: CASSPAGNGYTF. Full variable domain (remainder filled in from reference TRBV18 and TRBJ1-2): NAGVMQNPRHLVRRRGQEARLRCSPMKGHSHVYWYRQLPEEGLKFMVYLQKENIIDESGMPKERFSAEFPKEGPSILRIQQVVRGDSAAYFCASSPAGNGYTFGSGTRLTVV.

Only one count was recorded for this clone. V usage is TRBV3-1 (or the pseudogene TRBV3-2) and J usage is TRBJ1-3, with D perhaps matching TRBD1 (5 bases). This CDR3 spans 18 amino acids. V shed 0 bases and J shed 1 base, with 16 bases lying between them. The germline V gene has CDR1 LGHDT and CDR2 YNNKEL (reference sequence). Here the CDR3 reads CASSQEYGGESSGNTIYF. The CDR3 DNA sequence: TGTGCCAGCAGCCAAGAATACGGGGGGGAAAGTTCTGGAAACACCATATATTTT.

This clone appeared a few times. The chain uses TRBV28 and TRBJ1-1; possibly TRBD1 for D (6 bases). Germline lookup yields CDR1 MDHEN and CDR2 SYDVKM. With 2 bases removed from V and 2 bases from J, the gap between germline ends came to 12 bases. The CDR3 runs to 15 residues. This CDR3 reads CASSLGGQLNTEAFF. The CDR3 DNA is TGTGCCAGCAGTTTAGGCGGACAGCTCAACACTGAAGCTTTCTTT.